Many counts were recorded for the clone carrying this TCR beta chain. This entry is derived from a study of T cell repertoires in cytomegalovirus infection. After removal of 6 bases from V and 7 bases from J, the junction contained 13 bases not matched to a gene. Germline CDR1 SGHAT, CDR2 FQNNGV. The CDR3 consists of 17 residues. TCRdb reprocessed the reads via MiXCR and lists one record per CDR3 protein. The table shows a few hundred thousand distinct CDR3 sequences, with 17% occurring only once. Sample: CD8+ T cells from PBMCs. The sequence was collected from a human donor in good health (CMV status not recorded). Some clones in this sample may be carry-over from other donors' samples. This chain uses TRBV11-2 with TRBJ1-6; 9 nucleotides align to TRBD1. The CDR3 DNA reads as TGTGCCAGCAGTCCGGGACAGGGAAGGGTTTGGAATTCACCCCTCCACTTT. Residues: CASSPGQGRVWNSPLHF.